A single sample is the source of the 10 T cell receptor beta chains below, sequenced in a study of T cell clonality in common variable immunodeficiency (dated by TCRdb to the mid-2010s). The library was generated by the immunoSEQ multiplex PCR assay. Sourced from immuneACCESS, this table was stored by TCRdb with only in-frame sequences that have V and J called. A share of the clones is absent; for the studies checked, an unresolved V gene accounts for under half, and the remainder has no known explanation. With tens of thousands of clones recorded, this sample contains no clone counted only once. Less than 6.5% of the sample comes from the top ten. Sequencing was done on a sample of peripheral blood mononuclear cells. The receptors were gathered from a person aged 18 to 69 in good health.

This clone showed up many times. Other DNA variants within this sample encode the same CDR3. CDR3 DNA (partial): TGTGCCAGCTCACCAGGCCTCCAAGAGACC. It translates to CASSPGLQET. The CDR3 reads in full as CASSPGLQETQYF. The V gene is TRBV18, the J gene TRBJ2-5; D is undetermined. The missing CDR3 end, 3 residues past where the read stops, is filled in from the germline J gene. The CDR3 totals 13 residues. Trimming removed 2 bases at V and 1 base at J, with 5 bases between. Germline CDR1 and CDR2: KGHSH and LQKENI.

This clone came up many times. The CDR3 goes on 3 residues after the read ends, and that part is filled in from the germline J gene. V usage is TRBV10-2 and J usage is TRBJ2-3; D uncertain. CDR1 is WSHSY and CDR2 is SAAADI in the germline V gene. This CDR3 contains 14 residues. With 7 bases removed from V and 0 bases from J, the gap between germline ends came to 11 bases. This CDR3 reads CASNLGSSTDTQYF. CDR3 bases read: TGCGCCAGCAATCTGGGCAGTAGCACAGATACG.

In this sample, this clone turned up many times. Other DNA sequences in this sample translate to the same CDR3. The sequenced CDR3 bases are TGTGCCAGCTCACCACAGGGGGCCGGGGAG. It translates to CASSPQGAGE. The whole CDR3 sequence is CASSPQGAGELFF. The V call is TRBV18, the J call TRBJ2-2; TRBD1 might be the D (6 bases). Coverage ceases 3 residues before the CDR3 finishes, and the germline J gene fills in the end. The CDR3 runs 13 residues. The ends were cut back, 1 base at V and 6 bases at J, with 6 bases in the middle. Germline V gene data show CDR1 as KGHSH and CDR2 as LQKENI.

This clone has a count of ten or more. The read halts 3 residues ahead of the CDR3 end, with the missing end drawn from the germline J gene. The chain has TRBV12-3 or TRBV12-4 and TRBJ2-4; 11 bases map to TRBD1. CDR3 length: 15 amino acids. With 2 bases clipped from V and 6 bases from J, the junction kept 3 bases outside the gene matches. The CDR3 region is CASSLLGQGANIQYF. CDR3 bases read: TGTGCCAGCAGTTTATTAGGACAGGGGGCAAACATT.

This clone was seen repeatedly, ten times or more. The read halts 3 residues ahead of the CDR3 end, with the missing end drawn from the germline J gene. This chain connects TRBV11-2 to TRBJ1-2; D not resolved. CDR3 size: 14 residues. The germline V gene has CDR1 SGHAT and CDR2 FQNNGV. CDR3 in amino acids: CASSPRSSQRGYTF. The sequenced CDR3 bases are TGTGCCAGCAGCCCCCGATCCTCCCAGCGGGGC.

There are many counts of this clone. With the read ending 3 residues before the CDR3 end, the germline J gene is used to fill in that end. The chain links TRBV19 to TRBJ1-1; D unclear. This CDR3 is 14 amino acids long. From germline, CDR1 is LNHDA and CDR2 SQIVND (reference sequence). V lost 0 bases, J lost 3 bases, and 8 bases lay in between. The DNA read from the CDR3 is TGTGCCAGTAGTATAGATCACACGTACACTGAA. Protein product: CASSIDHTYTE. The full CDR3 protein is CASSIDHTYTEAFF.

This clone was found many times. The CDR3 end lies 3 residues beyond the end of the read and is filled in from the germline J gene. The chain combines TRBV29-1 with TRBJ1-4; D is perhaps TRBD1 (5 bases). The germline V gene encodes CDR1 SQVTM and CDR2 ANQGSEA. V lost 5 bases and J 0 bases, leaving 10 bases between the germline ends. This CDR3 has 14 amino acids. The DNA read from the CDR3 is TGCAGCGTTACCAGGGCATCAACTAATGAAAAA. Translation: CSVTRASTNEK. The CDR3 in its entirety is CSVTRASTNEKLFF.

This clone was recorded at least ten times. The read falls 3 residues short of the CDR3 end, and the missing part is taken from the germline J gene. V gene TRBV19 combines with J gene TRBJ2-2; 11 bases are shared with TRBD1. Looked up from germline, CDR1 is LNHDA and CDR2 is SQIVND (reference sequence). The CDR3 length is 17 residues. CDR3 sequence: CASNSGQGVFSGEKLFF. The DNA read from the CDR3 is TGTGCCAGTAATTCGGGACAGGGGGTCTTCTCAGGGGAAAAG.

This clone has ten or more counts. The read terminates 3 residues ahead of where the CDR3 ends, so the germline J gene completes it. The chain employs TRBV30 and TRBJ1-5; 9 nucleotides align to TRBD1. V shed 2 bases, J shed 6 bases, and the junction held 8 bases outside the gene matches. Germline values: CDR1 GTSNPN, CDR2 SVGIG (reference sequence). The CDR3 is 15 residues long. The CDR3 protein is CAWSRGTGLRQPQHF. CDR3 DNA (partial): TGTGCCTGGAGTCGAGGGACAGGGTTGCGTCAGCCC.

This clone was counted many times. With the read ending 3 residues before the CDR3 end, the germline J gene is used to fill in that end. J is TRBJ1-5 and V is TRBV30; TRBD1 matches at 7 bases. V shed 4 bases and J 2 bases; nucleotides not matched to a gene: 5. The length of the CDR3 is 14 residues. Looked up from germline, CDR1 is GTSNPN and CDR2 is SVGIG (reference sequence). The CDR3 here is CAWTGGFGNQPQHF. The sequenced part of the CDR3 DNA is TGTGCCTGGACAGGGGGGTTTGGCAATCAGCCC.